The sequence of this T cell receptor beta chain was determined in a study of human T cells and chemical hapten exposure. Study-level information: The sensitizer, 2% DPC, was used on around 2 cm by around 2 cm of upper inner arm skin. During the roughly 23-week study period, patients had diphenylcyclopropenone applied to the scalp every week.

Time point reported: pre-sensitization, week 0. This sample's treatment: therapeutic diphenylcyclopropenone sensitization with weekly scalp DPC. This clonotype was detected many times. Unique molecular identifiers were affixed to discrete cDNA molecules within the library. TCRdb recomputed calls from the RACE reads with MiXCR, one row per CDR3 protein. The repertoire includes some 300,000 distinct CDR3 sequences, 4.5% to 5.5% of them detected once, and around 8.6% sits in the top ten. The sequence was collected from a woman under 30 with alopecia areata. Some clones in this sample may be carry-over from other donors' samples. The specimen comprised whole blood, sampled in connection with sensitization to the hapten diphenylcyclopropenone (DPC).

This CDR3 is CASRTQGSQTQYF. CDR3 sequence (DNA): TGTGCCAGCAGGACCCAGGGGTCCCAGACCCAGTACTTC. This sequence joins TRBV6-5 and TRBJ2-5; D is perhaps TRBD1 (6 bases). Germline loops: CDR1 MNHEY, CDR2 SVGAGI. V shed 6 bases and J shed 6 bases, with 14 bases lying between them. This CDR3 has 13 residues.